This T cell receptor (beta chain) derives from a study of Ad26.COV2.S vaccination and SARS-CoV-2 variants. Study information: Donor joined the COV1001 Ad26.COV2.S trial arm.

Repertoires were generated with immunoSEQ multiplex PCR, while TCRdb's copy carries only in-frame clones and drops some. The sample holds roughly 320,000 clones; 80% to 90% are singletons and the top ten take about 3%. Treatment given: about 20 received Ad26.COV2.S at low or high dose, single or two shots; about 5 received placebo; per-sample allocation not given. All samples were drawn on day 63, counting from the first vaccine or placebo injection. CDR1 is WNHNN and CDR2 is SYGVQD in the germline V gene (reference sequence). Trimming stripped 0 bases from V and 6 bases from J, with 20 bases between. CDR3 length equals 17 residues.

The source was peripheral blood, collected in a trial of Ad26.COV2.S vaccine versus placebo. The gene calls are TRBV10-1 and TRBJ1-1, with D uncertain. This TCR was recovered from a person aged 18-60 years who received the Ad26.COV2.S COVID-19 vaccine or a placebo. The CDR3 loop reads CASSESLTPAKRPEAFF. The DNA of the CDR3 is TGCGCCAGCAGTGAGTCCCTTACTCCAGCAAAGCGCCCTGAAGCTTTCTTT.